These T cell receptor beta chains were read from a single sample in a study of cytomegalovirus exposure and HLA in healthy donors. Sequenced by immunoSEQ multiplex PCR; TCRdb stores in-frame clones only, minus some. The sample has hundreds of thousands of clones, around two thirds seen once. The source material was PBMCs. Receptor source: a female donor in good health and CMV-seronegative. Each CDR3 is given with its conserved first and last residue. A D gene is named only where the DNA matches it firmly.

D gene	V gene	J gene	CDR3 protein	CDR3 DNA
TRBD2	TRBV19	TRBJ2-2	CASSTGLAGELFF	TGTGCCAGTAGTACAGGACTAGCCGGGGAGCTGTTTTTT
.	TRBV29-1	TRBJ2-7	CSVEFRSGRDYEQYF	TGCAGCGTTGAATTTCGTAGTGGCAGGGACTACGAGCAGTACTTC
TRBD1	TRBV28	TRBJ1-5	CASSQTGDPQPQHF	TGTGCCAGCAGCCAAACAGGGGACCCTCAGCCCCAGCATTTT
TRBD2	TRBV18	TRBJ2-5	CASSPLAGRQETQYF	TGTGCCAGCTCTCCTCTAGCGGGTCGACAAGAGACCCAGTACTTC
.	TRBV29-1	TRBJ2-7	CSVEDLNSYEQYF	TGCAGCGTTGAAGATCTGAACAGCTACGAGCAGTACTTC
TRBD1	TRBV5-6	TRBJ2-2	CASSFPTGGFGELFF	TGTGCCAGCAGCTTTCCGACAGGGGGTTTCGGGGAGCTGTTTTTT
.	TRBV9	TRBJ2-7	CASSESWQASYEQYF	TGTGCCAGCAGCGAGTCGTGGCAGGCGTCCTACGAGCAGTACTTC
TRBD2	TRBV11-3	TRBJ2-7	CASSRTSGSYEQYF	TGTGCCAGCAGCCGGACTAGCGGGAGCTACGAGCAGTACTTC
.	TRBV11-2	TRBJ1-2	CASSLVRGTSKGYTF	TGTGCCAGCAGCTTAGTCAGGGGAACATCGAAAGGCTACACCTTC
TRBD2	TRBV5-1	TRBJ2-3	CASRSAGGADTQYF	TGCGCCAGCAGGTCGGCGGGAGGGGCAGATACGCAGTATTTT
.	TRBV7-9	TRBJ1-2	CASGSDYGYTF	TGTGCCAGCGGTTCAGACTATGGCTACACCTTC
TRBD1	TRBV4-1	TRBJ2-7	CASSREGGLYEQYF	TGCGCCAGCAGCCGGGAAGGGGGCCTATACGAGCAGTACTTC
TRBD1	TRBV4-2	TRBJ1-6	CASSQDVGQVRSPLHF	TGTGCCAGCAGCCAAGATGTGGGACAGGTTCGTTCACCCCTCCACTTT
.	TRBV16	TRBJ1-1	CASSQFNSPMNTEAFF	TGTGCCAGCAGCCAATTTAACAGTCCCATGAACACTGAAGCTTTCTTT
TRBD1	TRBV19	TRBJ2-7	CASSVAGTGGEQYF	TGTGCCAGTAGTGTGGCAGGGACAGGGGGCGAGCAGTACTTC